This T cell receptor (beta chain) was obtained from a study of blood T cell repertoires in COVID-19. Whole-study context: The United States, Italy and Spain were the sources of the acute and convalescent COVID-19 samples. PBMCs, B-cell-depleted T cells, or T cells were the source of the cDNA or gDNA that made up the material.

Original analysis: From reference gene primer amplification, estimates of nucleated cell counts were derived. TCRdb keeps only in-frame clones here, not all; method: immunoSEQ multiplex PCR. That table furnishes V, J and clone size, whereas the DNA furnished D and trimming. The sample lists about 200,000 clones; 84% were seen once. Unmatched junction bases numbered 6, after V lost 6 bases and J lost 0 bases. This CDR3 contains 17 residues. Germline V gives CDR1 SQVTM, CDR2 ANQGSEA. This chain connects TRBV29-1 to TRBJ2-3; TRBD2 agrees at 16 bases. The source of this sequence is a human donor in a cohort sampled during active COVID-19. Sequencing input: peripheral blood. This chain's CDR3 is CSVTGLAGGKSTDTQYF. The DNA for the CDR3 is TGCAGCGTGACGGGACTAGCGGGAGGGAAAAGCACAGATACGCAGTATTTT.